This section outlines one T cell receptor (beta chain) sequence together with its context. Its cognate antigen is unknown. The CDR3 has 14 residues. Germline CDR1 and CDR2: LGHNA and YSLEER. V shed 4 bases, J shed 8 bases, and the junction held 4 bases outside the gene matches. This table comes from immunoSEQ multiplex PCR, and its TCRdb copy is limited to in-frame clones, with some not included. Found here are about half a million clones, about 88% of them singletons; the top ten hold more than 1.5%. This sample is drawn from a study of Ad26.COV2.S vaccination and SARS-CoV-2 variants. The overall study: Donor was in the COV1001 Ad26.COV2.S trial arm. Into the muscle, Ad26.COV2.S was dosed once or twice, 56 days apart. Overall study results and limits: Total T cell responses, in the TCR breadth and depth analyses, may have been underestimated. Substantial breadth was reportedly displayed by spike-specific CD8+ and CD4+ T cell responses after vaccination.

Documented treatment: roughly 20 received Ad26.COV2.S at low or high dose, single or two shots; five or six received placebo; per-sample allocation not given. The samples were gathered on day 63 after the first injection of vaccine or placebo. This sequence was found in a person between 18 and 60 years old who received the Ad26.COV2.S COVID-19 vaccine or a placebo. Sequences were derived from peripheral blood, sampled in a trial of Ad26.COV2.S vaccine versus placebo. The chain links TRBV4-3 to TRBJ1-4; 10 nucleotides match TRBD1. The CDR3 loop is CASSPDRGREKLFF. The CDR3, as DNA: TGCGCCAGCAGCCCCGACAGGGGGCGGGAAAAACTGTTTTTT.